This T cell receptor beta chain was sequenced during a study of CD8 T cells in Susac syndrome. The controls were healthy donors who were matched for age and sex. It was with random hexamers that roughly 0.5 to 1 ug RNA was reverse transcribed. TCRdb reanalysed the immunoSEQ multiplex PCR reads using MiXCR and keeps one entry per CDR3 protein. The sample records fewer than 150,000 distinct CDR3 sequences, approximately 95% being singletons. This TCR was recovered from a human donor in good health. The source material was CD8+ T cells from PBMCs.

CDR3 loop: CASSVSVEFGGEQYF. The CDR3 DNA follows: TGTGCCAGCAGCGTATCAGTCGAGTTCGGGGGCGAGCAGTACTTC. The chain carries TRBV9 and TRBJ2-7, with a weak D call TRBD2 (6 bases). The V gene lost 1 base and the J gene lost 6 bases, with 17 bases spanning the gap. The CDR3 totals 15 residues. The germline CDR1 and CDR2 sequences are SGDLS and YYNGEE.